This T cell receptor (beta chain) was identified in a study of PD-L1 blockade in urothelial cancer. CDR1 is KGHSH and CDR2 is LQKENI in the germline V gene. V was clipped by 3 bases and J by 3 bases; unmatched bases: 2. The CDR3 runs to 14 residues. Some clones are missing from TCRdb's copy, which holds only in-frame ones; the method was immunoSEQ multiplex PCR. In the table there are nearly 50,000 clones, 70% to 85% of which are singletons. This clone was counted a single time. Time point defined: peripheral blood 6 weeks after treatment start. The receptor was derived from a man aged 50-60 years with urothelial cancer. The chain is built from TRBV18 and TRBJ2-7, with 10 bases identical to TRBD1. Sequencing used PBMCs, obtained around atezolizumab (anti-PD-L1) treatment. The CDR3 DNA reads TGTGCCAGCTCACCGACAGGGGGCAACTACGAGCAGTACTTC. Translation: CASSPTGGNYEQYF.